This TCR beta chain was retrieved from a study of CD8 T cells in ankylosing spondylitis. The CDR3 has 14 residues. V was trimmed by 4 bases and J by 0 bases, leaving 9 bases between them. Germline V gene sequence: CDR1 MNHEY, CDR2 SVGAGI. This clonotype was observed a few times. Its antigen remains unknown. A quantitative 5'-RACE method, one with molecular barcodes, was used to make TCR beta libraries. From the 5' RACE reads, TCRdb called clonotypes with MiXCR, one entry per CDR3 protein. The table has about 360,000 distinct CDR3 sequences, 20% seen once. Study-wide points: Reports of some motif variants in reactive arthritis synovial fluid and blood predate this one. CD8+ cells made up the disease-linked clones, which were relatively rare in peripheral blood. Made up of under 10 highly homologous variants, a TCR beta motif appeared characteristic of ankylosing spondylitis blood.

The chain is built from TRBV6-5 and TRBJ1-1, with a weak D call TRBD1 (5 bases). Sequences were obtained from blood, either unsorted or a sorted T cell fraction (not recorded which). This TCR derives from a male donor with ankylosing spondylitis or in good health (not recorded which). The CDR3 sequence is CASSLRQMNTEAFF. CDR3 nucleotides: TGTGCCAGCAGTTTACGACAGATGAACACTGAAGCTTTCTTT.